These 21 T cell receptor beta chains share one sample of origin, sequenced in a study of blood T cell repertoires in COVID-19 (dated by TCRdb to 2020 to 2021). The library was prepared using the immunoSEQ multiplex PCR assay. Here the immuneACCESS table is served through TCRdb, limited to in-frame sequences with V and J called. Missing clones are a known gap in these copies; in checked studies unresolved V genes cover under half, and the rest lacks a known reason. The sample data list about 170,000 clones, and roughly 84% of these were observed just once. Clones ranked in the top ten supply over 12% of the sample. Specimen: peripheral blood. The receptors come from a young man with active or convalescent COVID-19.

V usage is TRBV28 and J usage is TRBJ2-6; D not resolved. Trimming took 5 bases from V and 1 from J, leaving 12 bases between them. The CDR3 spans 16 residues. The V gene's germline CDR1 is MDHEN and CDR2 SYDVKM. The CDR3 region has the DNA TGTGCCAGCAGTCTACTGGGCCAATCTGGGGCCAACGTCCTGACTTTC. It is translated as CASSLLGQSGANVLTF.

The chain uses TRBV12-3 or TRBV12-4 and TRBJ1-2; TRBD1 aligns across 7 bases. The length of the CDR3 is 13 residues. V was pared by 6 bases and J by 2 bases, with 3 bases of the junction left unmatched. The CDR3 spells CASRAQGNYGYTF. CDR3 nucleotide sequence: TGTGCCAGCAGGGCACAGGGGAACTATGGCTACACCTTC.

This chain uses TRBV5-8 with TRBJ1-1; TRBD1 matches 11 bases. This CDR3 region has 16 residues. Germline V gene sequence: CDR1 SGHTS, CDR2 YDEGEE. V dropped 4 bases and J dropped 4; count of bases not matched to a gene: 9. The CDR3 spells CASSQDRGQWSTEAFF. CDR3 nucleotide sequence: TGTGCCAGCAGCCAGGACAGGGGGCAGTGGAGCACTGAAGCTTTCTTT.

This chain joins TRBV20-1 and TRBJ2-2; possibly TRBD2 for D (6 bases). The V gene's germline CDR1 is DFQATT and CDR2 SNEGSKA (reference sequence). The CDR3 has 11 amino acids. The CDR3 region is CGGSNTGELFF. The CDR3 DNA follows: TGCGGGGGGAGCAACACCGGGGAGCTGTTTTTT.

This clone was picked up one time. The gene calls are TRBV9 and TRBJ2-1; 7 bases agree with TRBD1. The CDR3 covers 15 residues. V shed 1 base, J shed 5 bases, and the junction held 6 bases outside the gene matches. Per the germline V gene, CDR1 is SGDLS and CDR2 is YYNGEE. The CDR3 sequence is CASSVRTGWNNEQFF. Here the CDR3 DNA reads TGTGCCAGCAGCGTAAGGACAGGCTGGAACAATGAGCAGTTCTTC.

The rearrangement links TRBV2 to TRBJ1-4, with 8 nucleotides matching TRBD1. Trimming cost V 7 bases and J 2 bases; bases outside gene matches: 3. This CDR3 has 14 residues. CDR1 is SNHLY, CDR2 FYNNEI, per germline. CDR3 DNA sequence: TGTGCCAGCACACGACAGGGGACTAATGAAAAACTGTTTTTT. As protein: CASTRQGTNEKLFF.

The chain joins TRBV28 to TRBJ1-6, with D uncertain. Germline values: CDR1 MDHEN, CDR2 SYDVKM. The ends were cut back, 2 bases at V and 8 bases at J, with 7 bases in the middle. The CDR3 consists of 13 residues. CDR3 nucleotide sequence: TGTGCCAGCAGTTTACTCGAGGATTCACCCCTCCACTTT. It translates to CASSLLEDSPLHF.

The rearrangement links TRBV7-9 to TRBJ1-3; the D gene is possibly TRBD1 (5 bases). CDR1 is SEHNR, CDR2 FQNEAQ, per germline (reference sequence). V gave up 6 bases and J gave up 4 bases, with 25 bases separating them. CDR3 length equals 18 residues. DNA of the CDR3: TGTGCCAGCAGTATGACAGTCCCCCTCCTGTTGCCAGGAAACACCATATATTTT. This sequence encodes CASSMTVPLLLPGNTIYF.

The chain is built from TRBV11-2 and TRBJ1-5, with 7 bases matching TRBD1. Trimming cost V 4 bases and J 3 bases; bases outside gene matches: 6. The CDR3 runs 15 residues. The germline V gene encodes CDR1 SGHAT and CDR2 FQNNGV. The CDR3: CASSSTTGFNQPQHF. CDR3 sequence (DNA): TGTGCCAGCAGCTCTACGACAGGGTTCAATCAGCCCCAGCATTTT.

V gene TRBV11-2 combines with J gene TRBJ2-7; a weak D match, TRBD1 (6 bases). Germline-derived CDR1 and CDR2 are SGHAT and FQNNGV. V was pared by 5 bases and J by 1 base, with 21 bases between. This CDR3 is built from 17 residues. DNA for the CDR3: TGTGCCAGCAGCCAAAGAAAACAGGGAGAAATTTCCTACGAGCAGTACTTC. Translating it yields CASSQRKQGEISYEQYF.

V gene TRBV6-4 combines with J gene TRBJ2-3, with D tentatively TRBD2 (5 bases). The V end lost 0 bases, the J end lost 5 bases, and 12 bases lay between the germline ends. The CDR3 loop spans 15 amino acids. In germline, CDR1 is MRHNA, CDR2 SNTAGT. This CDR3 is CASSDSALAKDTQYF. The CDR3, as DNA: TGTGCCAGCAGTGACTCTGCGCTAGCCAAAGATACGCAGTATTTT.

This chain uses TRBV28 with TRBJ1-2; D not certain. Germline-derived CDR1 and CDR2 are MDHEN and SYDVKM. V was pared by 10 bases and J by 2 bases, with 8 bases between. There are 11 residues in the CDR3. This chain's CDR3 is CATYANYGYTF. The DNA for the CDR3 is TGTGCCACCTATGCCAACTATGGCTACACCTTC.

The chain combines TRBV11-3 with TRBJ2-2; 8 bases fit TRBD1. This CDR3 contains 16 residues. J gave up 1 base and V 5 bases, and 6 bases lay outside the gene matches. CDR1 is SGHNT, CDR2 YENEEA, per germline. The CDR3 bases are TGTGCCAGCAGCATAAGCAGGGGGCAGAACACCGGGGAGCTGTTTTTT. Residues: CASSISRGQNTGELFF. Drawing the rest from reference TRBV11-3 and TRBJ2-2, the complete variable domain is EAGVVQSPRYKIIEKKQPVAFWCNPISGHNTLYWYLQNLGQGPELLIRYENEEAVDDSQLPKDRFSAERLKGVDSTLKIQPAELGDSAVYLCASSISRGQNTGELFFGEGSRLTVL.

The chain couples TRBV6-2 or TRBV6-3 to TRBJ1-2; 8 nucleotides align to TRBD1. With V trimmed by 6 bases and J by 6 bases, 9 bases remained unmatched. Germline CDR1 reads MNHEY; CDR2 reads SVGEGT. The CDR3 extends over 14 amino acids. The CDR3 protein is CASSETDRENGYTF. For the CDR3, the DNA is TGTGCCAGCAGCGAAACGGACAGGGAAAATGGCTACACCTTC.

On this clone: The sample has other DNA sequences that encode this CDR3 too. The gene calls are TRBV5-1 and TRBJ2-5; 9 bases are shared with TRBD2. The CDR3 length is 14 residues. The germline gives CDR1 SGHRS, CDR2 YFSETQ. Trimming at V came to 4 bases and at J to 4 bases, leaving 5 bases not matched to a gene. The DNA of the CDR3 is TGCGCCAGCAGCCCGGGACTAGCAGGAGAGACCCAGTACTTC. Amino acids: CASSPGLAGETQYF.

The chain is built from TRBV6-5 and TRBJ1-2; 11 bases are a match to TRBD1. Germline CDR1 is MNHEY and CDR2 is SVGAGI. The trim removed 6 bases at V and 2 bases at J, leaving 5 bases unmatched. This CDR3 has 15 residues. CDR3 region: CASRGQGAQNYGYTF. DNA of the CDR3: TGTGCCAGCAGAGGACAGGGGGCGCAAAACTATGGCTACACCTTC.

This chain joins TRBV6-5 and TRBJ2-7; TRBD2 matches 7 bases. Germline-derived CDR1 and CDR2 are MNHEY and SVGAGI. Trimming cost V 6 bases and J 2 bases; bases outside gene matches: 10. CDR3 length equals 15 residues. The DNA of the CDR3 is TGTGCCAGCAGCAACGGACTAGTGTTCCCCTACGAGCAGTACTTC. This translates into CASSNGLVFPYEQYF.

This chain uses TRBV2 with TRBJ2-7; no firm D call. The germline V gene has CDR1 SNHLY and CDR2 FYNNEI. Trimming removed 3 bases from V and 2 bases from J, with 11 bases in between. There are 14 residues in the CDR3. Here the CDR3 DNA reads TGTGCCAGCAGTGATCCCAGCGACCCCTACGAGCAGTACTTC. As protein: CASSDPSDPYEQYF.

The chain uses TRBV5-1 and TRBJ2-1; 13 bases map to TRBD2. The CDR3 extends over 17 amino acids. J lost 6 bases, V lost 0 bases, and 6 bases had no gene match. Germline V gene lookup returns CDR1 SGHRS and CDR2 YFSETQ. CDR3 residues: CASSLGRLAGGGNEQFF. The CDR3 bases are TGCGCCAGCAGCTTGGGTCGACTAGCGGGAGGTGGCAATGAGCAGTTCTTC.

The chain recombines TRBV19 with TRBJ2-1, with 10 bases identical to TRBD2. Germline CDR1 reads LNHDA; CDR2 reads SQIVND (reference sequence). The CDR3 is 16 amino acids. V gave up 7 bases and J gave up 8 bases; unmatched junction bases: 14. Here the CDR3 reads CASTSISGRARYEQFF. CDR3 DNA sequence: TGTGCCAGTACCTCAATAAGCGGGAGGGCCAGGTATGAGCAGTTCTTC.

The V and J genes are TRBV4-1 and TRBJ2-5, with D hard to call. The CDR3 totals 14 residues. The V and J ends lost 0 bases and 1 base respectively, with 6 bases between them. Looked up from germline, CDR1 is MGHRA and CDR2 is YSYEKL. CDR3 amino acids: CASSQDPVQETQYF. The DNA of the CDR3 is TGCGCCAGCAGCCAAGACCCAGTCCAAGAGACCCAGTACTTC.